This TCR beta chain was identified in a study of identifying expanded T cells in peripheral blood. Study-wide points: Across healthy donors, higher total template counts meant significantly greater roughly two-week count variance. Over approximately two and four weeks, about 17 and 20 clones changed, versus more than 1 between replicates.

Germline CDR1 and CDR2: LNHNV and YYDKDF (reference sequence). With 8 bases removed from V and 0 bases from J, the gap between germline ends came to 11 bases. The CDR3 extends over 15 amino acids. As to this clone: Its antigen remains unidentified.

Clones were read by immunoSEQ multiplex PCR, and TCRdb kept only the in-frame ones, dropping some. The sample consists of about 97,000 clones, around 89% of them appearing once. No infections or other immune events were documented during collection. V and J are TRBV15 and TRBJ1-6; D is possibly TRBD1 (5 bases). This sequence originates from a person between 18 and 70 years old in good health. The material sequenced was blood. As DNA, the CDR3 is TGTGCCACCGCCGACAGTTTCTCCTATAATTCACCCCTCCACTTT. This gives the protein CATADSFSYNSPLHF. Complete variable domain (other parts from reference TRBV15 and TRBJ1-6): DAMVIQNPRYQVTQFGKPVTLSCSQTLNHNVMYWYQQKSSQAPKLLFHYYDKDFNNEADTPDNFQSRRPNTSFCFLDIRSPGLGDTAMYLCATADSFSYNSPLHFGNGTRLTVT.